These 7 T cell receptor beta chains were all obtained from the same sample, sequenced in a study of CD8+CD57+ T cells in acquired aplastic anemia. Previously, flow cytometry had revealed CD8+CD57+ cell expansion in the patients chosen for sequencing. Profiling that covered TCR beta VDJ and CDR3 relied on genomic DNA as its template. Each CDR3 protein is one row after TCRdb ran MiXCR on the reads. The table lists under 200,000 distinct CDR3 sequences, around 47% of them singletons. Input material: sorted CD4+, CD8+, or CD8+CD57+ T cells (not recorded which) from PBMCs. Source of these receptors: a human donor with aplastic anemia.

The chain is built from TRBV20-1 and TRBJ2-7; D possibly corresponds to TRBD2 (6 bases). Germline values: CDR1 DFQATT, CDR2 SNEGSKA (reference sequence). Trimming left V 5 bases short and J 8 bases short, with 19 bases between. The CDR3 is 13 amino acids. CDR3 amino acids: CSAGTGRATQQYF. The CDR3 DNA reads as TGCAGTGCTGGAACCGGGAGAGCAACCCAGCAGTACTTC.

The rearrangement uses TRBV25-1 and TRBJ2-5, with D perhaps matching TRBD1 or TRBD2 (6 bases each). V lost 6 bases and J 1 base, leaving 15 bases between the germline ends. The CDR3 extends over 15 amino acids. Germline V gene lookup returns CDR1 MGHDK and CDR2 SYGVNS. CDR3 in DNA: TGTGCCAGCAGCAGAATCGGGGGCGGCCAAGAGACCCAGTACTTC. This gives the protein CASSRIGGGQETQYF.

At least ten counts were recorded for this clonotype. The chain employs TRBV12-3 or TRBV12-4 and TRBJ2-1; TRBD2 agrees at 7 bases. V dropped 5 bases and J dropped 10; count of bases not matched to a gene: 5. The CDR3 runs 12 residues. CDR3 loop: CASSVLAREQFF. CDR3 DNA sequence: TGTGCCAGCAGTGTACTAGCGCGCGAGCAGTTCTTC.

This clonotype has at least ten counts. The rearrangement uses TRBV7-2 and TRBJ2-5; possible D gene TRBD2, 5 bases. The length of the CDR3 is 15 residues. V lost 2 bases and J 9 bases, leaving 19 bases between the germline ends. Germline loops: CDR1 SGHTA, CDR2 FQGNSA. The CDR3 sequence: CASSLYSGGESSQYF. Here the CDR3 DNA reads TGTGCCAGCAGCTTATACAGCGGCGGAGAGTCGTCCCAGTACTTC. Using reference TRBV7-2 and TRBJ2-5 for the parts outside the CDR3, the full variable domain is GAGVSQSPSNKVTEKGKDVELRCDPISGHTALYWYRQSLGQGLEFLIYFQGNSAPDKSGLPSDRFSAERTGGSVSTLTIQRTQQEDSAVYLCASSLYSGGESSQYFGPGTRLLVL.

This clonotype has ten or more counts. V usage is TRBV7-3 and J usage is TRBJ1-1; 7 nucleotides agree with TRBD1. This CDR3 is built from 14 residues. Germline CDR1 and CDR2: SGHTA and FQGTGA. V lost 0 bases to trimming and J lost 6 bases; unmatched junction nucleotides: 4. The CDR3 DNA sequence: TGTGCCAGCAGCTTAACCGGGGGGACAGCTGAAGCTTTCTTT. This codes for CASSLTGGTAEAFF.

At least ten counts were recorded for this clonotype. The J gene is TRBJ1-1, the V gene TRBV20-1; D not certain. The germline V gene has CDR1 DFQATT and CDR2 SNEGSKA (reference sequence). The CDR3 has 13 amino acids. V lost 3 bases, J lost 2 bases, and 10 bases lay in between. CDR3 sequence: CSASLHINTEAFF. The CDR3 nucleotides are TGCAGTGCTAGTTTACACATCAACACTGAAGCTTTCTTT.

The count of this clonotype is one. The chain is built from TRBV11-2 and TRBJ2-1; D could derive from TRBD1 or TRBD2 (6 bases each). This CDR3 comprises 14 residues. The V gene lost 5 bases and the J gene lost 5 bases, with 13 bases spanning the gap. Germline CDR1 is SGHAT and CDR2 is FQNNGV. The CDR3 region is CASSQRGPHNEQFF. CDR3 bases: TGTGCCAGCAGCCAACGGGGGCCCCACAATGAGCAGTTCTTC.